This T cell receptor beta chain was captured by sequencing in a study of blood T cell repertoires in COVID-19. In the study overall: Collection of acute and convalescent COVID-19 samples took place in the United States, Italy and Spain. T cells, B-cell-depleted T cells, or PBMCs provided the cDNA or gDNA that served as material.

Under the authors' procedure: Scientists estimated how many nucleated cells there were by amplifying reference gene primers. The protocol was immunoSEQ multiplex PCR, while the TCRdb copy is restricted to in-frame clones and leaves out a portion. That table supplies the V and J calls and clone size; D and trimming were determined from the DNA. The sample lists approximately 85,000 clones; approximately 75% were seen once. CDR1 is MGHRA, CDR2 YSYEKL, per germline. The V segment lost 4 bases and the J segment 5 bases; nucleotides outside the gene matches: 9. The CDR3 sequence is 16 residues long. The sequencing sample was made of peripheral blood. The chain employs TRBV4-1 and TRBJ2-5; 11 bases are a match to TRBD2. The clonotype originates from a human donor in a cohort sampled during active COVID-19. CDR3 loop: CASSPLLAGAGETQYF. DNA of the CDR3: TGCGCCAGCAGCCCTTTACTAGCGGGGGCGGGGGAGACCCAGTACTTC.